The TCR beta chain described here comes from a study of blood T cell repertoires in COVID-19. Study details: COVID-19 samples, acute and convalescent, were from the United States, Italy and Spain.

Authors' analysis steps: Amplification from reference gene primers served as the basis for estimated nucleated cell counts. Method: immunoSEQ multiplex PCR; TCRdb's copy keeps in-frame clones and lacks some. V and J calls and clone size are copied from that table; D and trimming were computed from the DNA. The table records tens of thousands of clones, about 84% of them present only once. There are 15 residues in the CDR3. The germline V gene has CDR1 SGDLS and CDR2 YYNGEE. V dropped 1 base and J dropped 4; count of bases not matched to a gene: 2. The receptor was isolated from a human donor in a cohort sampled during active COVID-19. This rearrangement joins TRBV9 to TRBJ2-1; 10 bases are shared with TRBD2. The sample comprised peripheral blood. CDR3 bases: TGTGCCAGCAGCGTAACTAGCGGGGAGTACAATGAGCAGTTCTTC. This translates into CASSVTSGEYNEQFF.